This TCR beta chain was sequenced for a study of identical twins. TCRdb analysed the 5' RACE reads with MiXCR anew, one entry per CDR3 protein. The data show some 500,000 distinct CDR3 sequences, with around an eighth seen just once and 0.98% held by the top ten. Study findings and constraints: Those out-of-frame alpha sequences shared by twins showed an excess of low generation probability.

CDR1 is SGHTS, CDR2 YDEGEE, per germline. This CDR3 contains 15 residues. V dropped 9 bases and J dropped 4 bases, with 20 bases sitting between them. About this clonotype: No antigen is known for it.

The same specimen was also included in a second study, on yellow fever vaccine responses in identical twins.

The chain is built from TRBV5-8 and TRBJ2-1, with a tentative D call TRBD1 (7 bases). Material for sequencing was CD4+ T cells sorted from blood. This clonotype originated in a woman younger than 30 in good health. The CDR3 bases are TGTGCCATGGGACCCAGGGGGGAGGTGTACAATGAGCAGTTCTTC. It yields the protein CAMGPRGEVYNEQFF.